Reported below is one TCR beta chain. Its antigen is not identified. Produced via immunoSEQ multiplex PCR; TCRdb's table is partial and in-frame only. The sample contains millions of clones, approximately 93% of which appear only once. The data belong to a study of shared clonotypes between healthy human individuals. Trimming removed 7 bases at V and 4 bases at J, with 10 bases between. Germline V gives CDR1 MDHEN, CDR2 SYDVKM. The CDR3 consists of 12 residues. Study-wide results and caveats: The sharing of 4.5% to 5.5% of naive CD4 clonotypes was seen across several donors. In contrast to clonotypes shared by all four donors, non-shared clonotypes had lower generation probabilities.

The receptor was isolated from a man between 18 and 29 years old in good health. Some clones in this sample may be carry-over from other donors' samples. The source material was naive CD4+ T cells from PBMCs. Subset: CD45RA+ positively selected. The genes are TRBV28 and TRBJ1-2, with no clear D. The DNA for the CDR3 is TGTGCCAGCACCTCGATGGGCTATGGCTACACCTTC. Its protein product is CASTSMGYGYTF.